Listed below are T cell receptor beta chains from one sample, sequenced in a study of blood T cell repertoires in COVID-19. Only in-frame clones appear in the TCRdb table, and some are missing; sequencing was by immunoSEQ multiplex PCR. The sample lists some 150,000 clones; about four fifths were seen once. Sequencing was performed on peripheral blood. The receptors come from a woman at least 80 years old with acute or convalescent COVID-19. Both conserved end residues are part of each CDR3. The order of the fields is V gene, D gene, clone size, J gene, CDR3 length, CDR3 protein, CDR3 DNA. The D gene is left open where the match is weak. The size field is filled for only some rows; it gives once, few, many or a size class.

TRBV19	.	.	TRBJ1-5	16	CASSIVPLVANQPQHF	TGTGCCAGTAGTATAGTGCCTCTTGTAGCAAATCAGCCCCAGCATTTT
TRBV5-8	TRBD2	.	TRBJ2-2	16	CASRDPSGGYTGELFF	TGTGCCAGCAGGGATCCTAGCGGGGGCTACACCGGGGAGCTGTTTTTT
TRBV5-1	TRBD1	once	TRBJ1-1	17	CASSLGNTGGMSTEAFF	TGCGCCAGCAGCTTAGGGAACACAGGGGGGATGAGCACTGAAGCTTTCTTT
TRBV20-1	TRBD1	once	TRBJ1-3	8	CSAGDRAF	TGCAGTGCAGGGGACAGGGCATTT
TRBV7-2	.	.	TRBJ1-4	15	CASSYRHPTNEKLFF	TGTGCCAGCAGCTACCGACACCCAACTAATGAAAAACTGTTTTTT
TRBV7-6	.	.	TRBJ1-2	16	CASSLASPGGNYGYTF	TGTGCCAGCAGCTTAGCGTCTCCAGGTGGAAACTATGGCTACACCTTC
TRBV3-1/TRBV3-2	.	.	TRBJ1-2	20	CASSQDRGEYRPTSNYGYTF	TGTGCCAGCAGCCAAGATCGGGGGGAATACAGGCCTACCTCTAACTATGGCTACACCTTC
TRBV5-1	TRBD1	few	TRBJ2-7	14	CASSLGDRALEQYF	TGCGCCAGCAGCTTGGGTGACAGGGCCCTCGAGCAGTACTTC
TRBV2	TRBD1	.	TRBJ2-3	14	CASLGQESTDTQYF	TGTGCCAGCCTCGGACAGGAGAGCACAGATACGCAGTATTTT
TRBV12-3/TRBV12-4	.	few	TRBJ1-2	13	CASSLPPNYGYTF	TGTGCCAGCAGTTTACCCCCGAACTATGGCTACACCTTC
TRBV6-6	.	.	TRBJ1-2	13	CASSYKAEVGYTF	TGTGCCAGCAGTTACAAGGCAGAGGTTGGCTACACCTTC
TRBV7-2	TRBD1	.	TRBJ1-2	14	CASSPDRGGYGYTF	TGTGCCAGCAGCCCGGACAGGGGAGGGTATGGCTACACCTTC
TRBV18	.	once	TRBJ1-1	11	CASSQVTEAFF	TGTGCCAGCTCCCAGGTCACTGAAGCTTTCTTT
TRBV29-1	.	.	TRBJ1-1	13	CSVASSGGTEAFF	TGCAGCGTTGCTTCCTCGGGGGGCACTGAAGCTTTCTTT
TRBV19	.	.	TRBJ1-2	11	CASGLNYGYTF	TGTGCCAGTGGTCTAAACTATGGCTACACCTTC
TRBV4-2	TRBD1	.	TRBJ1-1	13	CASSPDRGTEAFF	TGTGCCAGCAGCCCCGACAGGGGCACTGAAGCTTTCTTT
TRBV2	TRBD1	.	TRBJ1-5	14	CASSTDRQGQPQHF	TGTGCCAGCAGTACCGACCGACAGGGTCAGCCCCAGCATTTT
TRBV7-2	.	.	TRBJ1-6	15	CASSLQGTANSPLHF	TGTGCCAGCAGCTTACAGGGAACGGCGAATTCACCCCTCCACTTT
TRBV12-5	TRBD2	.	TRBJ2-1	16	CASGLRAGVSYNEQFF	TGTGCTAGTGGTTTGCGAGCGGGGGTGTCCTACAATGAGCAGTTCTTC
TRBV6-6	.	.	TRBJ1-2	12	CASSPANYGYTF	TGTGCCAGCAGTCCAGCTAACTATGGCTACACCTTC
TRBV15	TRBD1	.	TRBJ2-3	16	CATSSPRDRSTDTQYF	TGTGCCACCAGCAGCCCCCGGGACAGAAGCACAGATACGCAGTATTTT
TRBV6-5	.	.	TRBJ2-1	15	CASSYGTDGSNEQFF	TGTGCCAGCAGTTACGGGACTGACGGGTCGAATGAGCAGTTCTTC
TRBV5-6	TRBD1	.	TRBJ1-1	15	CASSRGGTGAAEAFF	TGTGCCAGCAGCCGGGGGGGCACAGGGGCAGCTGAAGCTTTCTTT
TRBV5-1	.	.	TRBJ1-1	17	CASSLALSRRENTEAFF	TGCGCCAGCAGCTTGGCTTTATCGCGGCGGGAAAACACTGAAGCTTTCTTT
TRBV5-1	TRBD1	.	TRBJ1-1	14	CASSWGQGRTEAFF	TGCGCCAGCAGCTGGGGACAGGGGCGCACTGAAGCTTTCTTT
TRBV5-1	.	few	TRBJ1-5	14	CASSPRGERQPQHF	TGCGCCAGCAGCCCCCGCGGGGAAAGACAGCCCCAGCATTTT
TRBV7-9	TRBD1	.	TRBJ2-3	16	CASSLLRTGETDTQYF	TGTGCCAGCAGCCTCCTTAGGACAGGGGAGACGGATACGCAGTATTTT
TRBV6-5	TRBD1	.	TRBJ1-1	14	CASSFHRGNTEAFF	TGTGCCAGCAGTTTCCACAGGGGGAACACTGAAGCTTTCTTT
TRBV12-3/TRBV12-4	.	.	TRBJ1-1	13	CASRRGQYTEAFF	TGTGCCAGCAGACGTGGACAGTACACTGAAGCTTTCTTT
TRBV18	.	.	TRBJ1-2	16	CASSPLLTDSNYGYTF	TGTGCCAGCTCACCACTCCTGACGGACTCTAACTATGGCTACACCTTC
TRBV12-3/TRBV12-4	TRBD1	few	TRBJ1-2	13	CASSLGQTYGYTF	TGTGCCAGCAGTCTGGGACAGACTTATGGCTACACCTTC
TRBV19	.	few	TRBJ1-3	14	CASSFRLAGNTIYF	TGTGCCAGTAGTTTTAGACTGGCTGGAAACACCATATATTTT
TRBV3-1/TRBV3-2	.	.	TRBJ1-5	15	CASSRGHSGNQPQHF	TGTGCCAGCAGCAGGGGACACTCTGGGAATCAGCCCCAGCATTTT
TRBV4-2	TRBD1	few	TRBJ1-4	16	CASSQEPGQLNEKLFF	TGTGCCAGCAGCCAGGAACCGGGACAGTTGAATGAAAAACTGTTTTTT
TRBV7-6	.	.	TRBJ2-3	14	CASSSLRGTDTQYF	TGTGCCAGCAGCTCCCTTCGAGGCACAGATACGCAGTATTTT
TRBV5-1	.	.	TRBJ1-2	13	CASSLANRDGYTF	TGCGCCAGCAGCTTGGCAAACAGGGATGGCTACACCTTC
TRBV15	TRBD1	once	TRBJ1-3	14	CATRRQGTGNTIYF	TGTGCCACCAGAAGACAGGGGACAGGAAACACCATATATTTT
TRBV19	TRBD1	.	TRBJ1-5	16	CASSSGDRGGNQPQHF	TGTGCCAGTAGTTCCGGCGACAGGGGCGGTAATCAGCCCCAGCATTTT
TRBV6-2/TRBV6-3	.	few	TRBJ2-7	14	CASSLLFIFYEQYF	TGTGCCAGCAGCCTATTGTTTATTTTCTACGAGCAGTACTTC
TRBV7-3	.	few	TRBJ1-5	13	CASSSSRAGPQHF	TGTGCCAGCAGCTCTTCGAGGGCTGGGCCCCAGCATTTT
TRBV7-2	.	few	TRBJ2-1	15	CASSLAGGRYNEQFF	TGTGCCAGCAGCTTAGCGGGGGGGCGGTACAATGAGCAGTTCTTC
TRBV3-1/TRBV3-2	TRBD1	few	TRBJ1-4	15	CASSPGGTVGLKLFF	TGTGCCAGCAGCCCAGGGGGCACAGTCGGATTAAAACTGTTTTTT
TRBV7-3	.	few	TRBJ1-1	13	CASSLRGDTEAFF	TGTGCCAGCAGCTTAAGGGGGGACACTGAAGCTTTCTTT
TRBV9	TRBD1	.	TRBJ1-1	18	CASSPRNLPGQGQTEAFF	TGTGCCAGCAGCCCCCGAAATCTCCCGGGACAGGGTCAAACTGAAGCTTTCTTT
TRBV18	.	.	TRBJ1-1	16	CASSPQQDPKNTEAFF	TGTGCCAGCTCACCACAGCAAGATCCAAAGAACACTGAAGCTTTCTTT
TRBV29-1	.	once	TRBJ1-2	13	CSVEEARHYGYTF	TGCAGCGTTGAAGAGGCCAGGCACTATGGCTACACCTTC
TRBV7-9	.	.	TRBJ1-1	18	CASSGRQKPGGYGTEAFF	TGTGCCAGCAGCGGGAGGCAGAAGCCGGGGGGATACGGCACTGAAGCTTTCTTT
TRBV19	.	.	TRBJ1-2	14	CASSQTGTQGGYTF	TGTGCCAGTAGCCAAACAGGGACCCAAGGAGGCTACACCTTC
TRBV5-1	.	.	TRBJ1-1	14	CASSLQGGNTEAFF	TGCGCCAGCAGCTTGCAGGGCGGGAACACTGAAGCTTTCTTT
TRBV30	.	.	TRBJ1-5	15	CAWSVLTIRGQPQHF	TGTGCCTGGAGTGTACTCACTATACGAGGTCAGCCCCAGCATTTT
TRBV18	.	once	TRBJ1-5	16	CASSPPWGDKGQPQHF	TGTGCCAGCTCACCACCGTGGGGGGATAAGGGTCAGCCCCAGCATTTT
TRBV2	.	.	TRBJ1-1	14	CASSDRRGYTEAFF	TGTGCCAGCAGTGATCGGCGGGGGTACACTGAAGCTTTCTTT
TRBV10-3	.	.	TRBJ1-3	15	CAISDFASSGNTIYF	TGTGCCATCAGTGATTTTGCGAGCTCTGGAAACACCATATATTTT
TRBV15	TRBD1	.	TRBJ1-5	15	CATSRGGQRNQPQHF	TGTGCCACCAGCAGAGGGGGACAGCGCAATCAGCCCCAGCATTTT
TRBV6-5	.	few	TRBJ1-5	14	CASQPSAGNQPQHF	TGTGCCAGCCAACCGAGTGCGGGCAATCAGCCCCAGCATTTT
TRBV11-2	TRBD1	.	TRBJ1-1	16	CASSLTGGRLETEAFF	TGTGCCAGCAGCTTAACAGGGGGCAGGTTGGAGACTGAAGCTTTCTTT
TRBV6-2/TRBV6-3	TRBD2	.	TRBJ2-1	16	CASSYVPSGPYNEQFF	TGTGCCAGCAGTTACGTTCCTAGCGGTCCCTACAATGAGCAGTTCTTC